The 2 T cell receptor beta chains below all came from one sample that was sequenced in a study of blood T cell repertoires in COVID-19 (dated by TCRdb to about 2020). The library relied on the immunoSEQ multiplex PCR assay. In its TCRdb copy, this immuneACCESS table keeps in-frame sequences only and misses some clones. Where compared with another copy, unresolved V genes explain less than half of these, and the others have no known cause. The sample yields about 270,000 clones; 80% to 90% were counted once. 2.3% of the sample is held by the ten biggest clonotypes. Sequencing was done on a sample of peripheral blood. These receptors originate from a woman between 45 and 65 years old with acute or convalescent COVID-19.

J is TRBJ1-5 and V is TRBV30, with a possible D match to TRBD1 (6 bases). The CDR3 covers 14 residues. Germline lookup yields CDR1 GTSNPN and CDR2 SVGIG (reference sequence). Trimming cost V 1 base and J 0 bases, with 7 bases left between them. CDR3 sequence (DNA): TGTGCCTGGAGTGGGACAGTTAGCAATCAGCCCCAGCATTTT. Encoded protein: CAWSGTVSNQPQHF.

The chain combines TRBV28 with TRBJ1-4, with 12 bases aligning to TRBD1. Per germline, CDR1 MDHEN and CDR2 SYDVKM. The CDR3 sequence is 14 residues long. J lost 8 bases, V lost 3 bases, and 1 base had no gene match. The CDR3 spells CASSLGTGGEKLFF. Written as DNA, the CDR3 is TGTGCCAGCAGTTTGGGGACAGGGGGCGAAAAACTGTTTTTT.